The following is a T cell receptor beta chain sequence with its context. After removal of 4 bases from V and 2 bases from J, the junction contained 5 bases not matched to a gene. Germline V lookup: CDR1 SGHTS, CDR2 YDEGEE. This CDR3 contains 15 residues. The method was immunoSEQ multiplex PCR; TCRdb's version includes in-frame clones alone and lacks a portion of them. In the table there are approximately 190,000 clones, almost 80% of which are singletons. These data are taken from a study of blood T cell repertoires in COVID-19. Across the study: In each case, the material was cDNA or gDNA derived from T cells, B-cell-depleted T cells, or PBMCs.

The origin of this receptor is a man aged 55 to 70 with active or convalescent COVID-19. The sequencing input was peripheral blood. The chain has TRBV5-8 and TRBJ2-3, with TRBD1 matching over 9 bases. In nucleotides, the CDR3 is TGTGCCAGCAGCCCAGGACAGGGGATCACAGATACGCAGTATTTT. It translates to CASSPGQGITDTQYF.